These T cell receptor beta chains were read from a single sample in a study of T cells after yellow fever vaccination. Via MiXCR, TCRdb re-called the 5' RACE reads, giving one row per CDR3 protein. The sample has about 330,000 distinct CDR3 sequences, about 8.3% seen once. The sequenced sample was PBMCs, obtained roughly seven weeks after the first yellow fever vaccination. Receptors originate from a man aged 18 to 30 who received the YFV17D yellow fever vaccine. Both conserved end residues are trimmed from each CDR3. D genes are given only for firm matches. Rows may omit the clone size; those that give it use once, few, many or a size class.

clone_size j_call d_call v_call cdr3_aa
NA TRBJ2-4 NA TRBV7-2 ASSLGTAKNIQY
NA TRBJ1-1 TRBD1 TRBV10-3 AISGGQGVKYTEAF
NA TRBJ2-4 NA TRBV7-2 ASSLNNLGNIQY
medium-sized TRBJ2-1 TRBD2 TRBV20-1 SAKNSGGYNEQF
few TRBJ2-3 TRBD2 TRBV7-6 ASSLRRGASTDTQY
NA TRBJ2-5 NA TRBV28 ASRQGGSYQETQY
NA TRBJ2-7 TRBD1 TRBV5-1 ASSLQGPLEEQY
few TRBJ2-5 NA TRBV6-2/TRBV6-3 ASRWKPAVNVIQETQY
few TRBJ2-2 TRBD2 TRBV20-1 SATKRGGYTGELF
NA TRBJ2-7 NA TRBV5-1 ASNQGGRNYEQY
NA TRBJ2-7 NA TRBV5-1 ASSTTGGPYEQY
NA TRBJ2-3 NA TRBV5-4 ASSFPGLLTDTQY
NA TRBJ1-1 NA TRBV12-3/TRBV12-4 ASSLWATEAF
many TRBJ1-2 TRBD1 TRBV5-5 ASSGTGDYGYT
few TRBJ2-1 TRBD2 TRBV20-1 SALAGGTSYNEQF
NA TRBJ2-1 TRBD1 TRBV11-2 ASSLVGQGTNEQF
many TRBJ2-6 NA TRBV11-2 ASSLAGVHVLT
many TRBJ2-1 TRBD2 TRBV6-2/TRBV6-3 ASSYLTSGGAGDEQF
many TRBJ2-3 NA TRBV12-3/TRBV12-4 ASSSGGGTQY
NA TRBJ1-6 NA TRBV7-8 ASSRTSGGNSPLH